Following are 5 T cell receptor beta chains from one sample sequenced in a study of regulatory T cells in long-lasting Graves disease (dated by TCRdb to the early 2020s). Libraries came from multiplex PCR. The sample was run on an Illumina HiSeq 4000. CDR3 regions were amplified by Arm-PCR with iRepertoire HTBI primers to construct TCR beta libraries. Using fastp trimming at Q25 and MiXCR clonotype assembly, TCRdb reanalyzed the public sequencing data and kept in-frame beta chains. One record per CDR3 amino acid sequence lists the most common genes and DNA. This sample comprises about 470,000 distinct CDR3 sequences, about 22% of them detected only once. The top ten clonotypes cover roughly 7% of the sample. Explained via the paper, the time point label denotes: persistent/refractory GD, antithyroid drugs over 5 years with positive TRAb. For both TCR sequencing and RNA sequencing, RNA was extracted from PBMCs using TRIzol.

The sequences come from peripheral blood mononuclear cells (PBMCs), collected when the disease was refractory, from a patient treated with antithyroid drugs. All receptors derive from a female donor with Graves disease.

The chain is built from TRBV20-1 and TRBJ1-5; TRBD1 agrees at 7 bases. V lost 2 bases, J lost 4 bases, and 5 bases stayed unmatched. CDR3 length equals 14 residues. In germline, CDR1 is DFQATT, CDR2 SNEGSKA (reference sequence). This CDR3 reads CSARRGQNNQPQHF. DNA for the CDR3: TGCAGTGCTAGAAGGGGACAGAATAATCAGCCCCAGCATTTT.

The chain links TRBV7-9 to TRBJ2-2; D is ambiguous. Trimming took 5 bases from V and 3 from J, leaving 10 bases between them. Germline CDR1 and CDR2: SEHNR and FQNEAQ (reference sequence). The length of the CDR3 is 14 residues. The CDR3 sequence: CASSIQGYTGELFF. In DNA, the CDR3 is TGTGCCAGCAGCATCCAAGGTTACACCGGGGAGCTGTTTTTT. The entire variable domain, with the rest obtained from reference TRBV7-9 and TRBJ2-2, is as follows: DTGVSQNPRHKITKRGQNVTFRCDPISEHNRLYWYRQTLGQGPEFLTYFQNEAQLEKSRLLSDRFSAERPKGSFSTLEIQRTEQGDSAMYLCASSIQGYTGELFFGEGSRLTVL.

The table lists this clonotype with many counts. The chain joins TRBV11-2 to TRBJ1-5; D perhaps matches TRBD1 (6 bases). The CDR3 is 16 amino acids. Looked up from germline, CDR1 is SGHAT and CDR2 is FQNNGV. V was pared by 1 base and J by 2 bases, with 12 bases between. CDR3: CASSLGQGLGNQPQHF. CDR3 DNA: TGTGCCAGCAGCTTAGGGCAGGGGCTCGGCAATCAGCCCCAGCATTTT.

This clonotype turned up a few times. The V gene is TRBV7-3, the J gene TRBJ2-1; weak D call: TRBD1 (5 bases). The CDR3 runs to 15 residues. Between the trimmed V and J ends, which lost 1 base and 1 base, there was a span of 8 bases. Germline values: CDR1 SGHTA, CDR2 FQGTGA. CDR3 sequence (DNA): TGTGCCAGCAGCTTAAGACAGATGTCCTACAATGAGCAGTTCTTC. This gives the protein CASSLRQMSYNEQFF.

This clonotype was detected ten times or more. This chain uses TRBV20-1 with TRBJ1-1; no firm D call. The CDR3 is 12 residues long. Trimming pared 1 base from V and 8 bases from J, leaving 11 bases between. Germline V gene lookup returns CDR1 DFQATT and CDR2 SNEGSKA (reference sequence). CDR3 sequence (DNA): TGCAGTGCTAGAGGATCGGTACCGGAAGCTTTCTTT. It translates to CSARGSVPEAFF.